Listed here is a single T cell receptor beta chain. Germline values: CDR1 SGHVS, CDR2 FNYEAQ. CDR3 length: 16 residues. V shed 1 base and J 6 bases; nucleotides not matched to a gene: 6. The data originate from a study of blood T cells in healthy people across ages. Primed by a sample-barcoded 5' primer and a J-beta primer mix, a second PCR proceeded for about 6 to 12 cycles. Each CDR3 protein is one row after TCRdb ran MiXCR on the 5' RACE reads. The sample lists some 1.4 million distinct CDR3 sequences; 42% were seen once. The chain is built from TRBV7-6 and TRBJ2-3; 11 positions match TRBD2. This TCR derives from a woman aged 18-30 years in good health. Specimen: blood. In DNA, the CDR3 is TGTGCCAGCAGCTTAGAGGTAGCGGGAGGGCAGGATACGCAGTATTTT. This codes for CASSLEVAGGQDTQYF.